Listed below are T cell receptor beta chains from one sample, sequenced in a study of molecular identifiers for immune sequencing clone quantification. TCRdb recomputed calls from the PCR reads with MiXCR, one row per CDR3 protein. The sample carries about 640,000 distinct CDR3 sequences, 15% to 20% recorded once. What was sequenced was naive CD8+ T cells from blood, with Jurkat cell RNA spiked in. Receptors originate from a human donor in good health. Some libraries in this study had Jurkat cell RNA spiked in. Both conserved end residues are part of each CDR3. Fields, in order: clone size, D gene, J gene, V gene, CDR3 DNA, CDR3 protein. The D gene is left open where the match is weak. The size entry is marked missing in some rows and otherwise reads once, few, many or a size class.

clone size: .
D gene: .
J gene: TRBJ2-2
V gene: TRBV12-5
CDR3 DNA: TGTGCTAGTGGTTTGACCGGAGGACAGACCACCGGGGAGCCGTTTTTT
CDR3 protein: CASGLTGGQTTGEPFF

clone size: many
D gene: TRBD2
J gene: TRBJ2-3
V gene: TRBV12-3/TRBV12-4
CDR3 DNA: TGTGCCAGCAGTAGCACGGCTAGCGGGGGGCCGGGCACAGATACGCAGTATTTT
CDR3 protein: CASSSTASGGPGTDTQYF

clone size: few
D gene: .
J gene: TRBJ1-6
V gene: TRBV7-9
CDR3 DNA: TGTGCCAGCAGCCCAAAGGACAGCTTTAATTCACCCCTCCACTTT
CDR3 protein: CASSPKDSFNSPLHF

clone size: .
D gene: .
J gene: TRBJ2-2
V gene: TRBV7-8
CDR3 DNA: TGTGCCAGCACGGGGACGGGGGCCGCCGGGGAGCTGTTTTTT
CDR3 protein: CASTGTGAAGELFF

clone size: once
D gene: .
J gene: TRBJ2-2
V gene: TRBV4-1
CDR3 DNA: TGCGCCAGCAGCCAAGATAGCAGAGCGGGGACAGGTGGAACCGGGGAGCTGTTTTTT
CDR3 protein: CASSQDSRAGTGGTGELFF

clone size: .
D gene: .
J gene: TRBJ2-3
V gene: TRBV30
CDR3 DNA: TGTGCCTGGAGTACAGGGGCGGGGACAGATACGCAGTATTTT
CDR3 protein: CAWSTGAGTDTQYF

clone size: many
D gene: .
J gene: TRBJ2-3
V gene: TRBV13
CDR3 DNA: TGTGCCAGCAGCTCCGGCGGTGGTACGCAGTATTTT
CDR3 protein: CASSSGGGTQYF

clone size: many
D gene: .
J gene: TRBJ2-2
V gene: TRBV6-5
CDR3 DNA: TGTGCCAGCAGTTACACGACAGTTTTCGGGGAGCTGTTTTTT
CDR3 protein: CASSYTTVFGELFF

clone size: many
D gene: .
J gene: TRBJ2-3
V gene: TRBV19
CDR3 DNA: TGTGCCAGTAGGGCGGGACGAACAGATACGCAGTATTTT
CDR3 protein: CASRAGRTDTQYF

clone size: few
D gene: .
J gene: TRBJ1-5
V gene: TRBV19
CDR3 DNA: TGTGCCGGTAGTATAGTAACAGCTCGCAATCAGCCCCAGCATTTT
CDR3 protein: CAGSIVTARNQPQHF

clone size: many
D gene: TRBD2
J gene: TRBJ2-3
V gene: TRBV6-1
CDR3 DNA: TGTGCCAGCAGTGATTATTTAGCGGGGTTAAGGACAGATACGCAGTATTTT
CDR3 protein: CASSDYLAGLRTDTQYF

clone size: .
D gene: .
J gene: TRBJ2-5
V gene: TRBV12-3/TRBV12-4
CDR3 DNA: TGTGCCAGCAGTAAGGGCGTCCTGCCCAGGGGTGAGACCCTGTACTTC
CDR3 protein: CASSKGVLPRGETLYF

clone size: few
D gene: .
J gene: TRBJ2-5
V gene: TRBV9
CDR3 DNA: TGTGCCAGCAGCGTGGCCGAGACGGGGAAAGAGACCCAGTACTTC
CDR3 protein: CASSVAETGKETQYF

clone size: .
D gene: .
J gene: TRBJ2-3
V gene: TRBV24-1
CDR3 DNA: TGTGCCACTAAAAAGCGGGGACAGTGGCGGGATACGCAGTATTTT
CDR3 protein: CATKKRGQWRDTQYF

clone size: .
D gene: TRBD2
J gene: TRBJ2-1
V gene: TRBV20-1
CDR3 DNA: TGCAGTGCCCCCGGGACTAGCGGACCTCATTCATCCTACAATGAGCAGTTCTTC
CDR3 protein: CSAPGTSGPHSSYNEQFF

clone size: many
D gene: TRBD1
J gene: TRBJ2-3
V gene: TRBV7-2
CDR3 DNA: TGTGCCAGCACCTGGGGGACAGGAACCACAGATACGCAGTATTTT
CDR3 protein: CASTWGTGTTDTQYF

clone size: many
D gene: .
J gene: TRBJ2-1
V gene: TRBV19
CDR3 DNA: TGTGCCAGTAGTGTCCTAGCGTCGAGCTCCTACAATGAGCAGTTCTTC
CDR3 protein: CASSVLASSSYNEQFF

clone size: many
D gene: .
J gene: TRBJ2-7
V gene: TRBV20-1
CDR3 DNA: TGCAGTGCGGTGGCGAGGATGACCTACGAGCAGTACTTC
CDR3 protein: CSAVARMTYEQYF

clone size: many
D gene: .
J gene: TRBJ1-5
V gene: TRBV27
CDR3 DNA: TGTGCCAGCAGTTTATTCCCTGGGTTGAATCAGCCCCAGCATTTT
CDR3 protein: CASSLFPGLNQPQHF

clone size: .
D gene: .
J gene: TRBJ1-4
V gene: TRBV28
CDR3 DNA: TGTGCCAGCAGTTCTAGCGGGCAGGCTGAAAAACTGCTTTTT
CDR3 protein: CASSSSGQAEKLLF

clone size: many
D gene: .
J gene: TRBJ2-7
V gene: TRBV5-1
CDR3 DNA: TGCGCCAGCAGCTTGTCTTCCGGCTATAGAGGGAGCTCCTACGAGCAGTACTTC
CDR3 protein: CASSLSSGYRGSSYEQYF

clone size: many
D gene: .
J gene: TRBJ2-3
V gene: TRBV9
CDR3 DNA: TGTGCCAGCAGCGTCGCGGCGACAGATACGCAGTATTTT
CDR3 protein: CASSVAATDTQYF

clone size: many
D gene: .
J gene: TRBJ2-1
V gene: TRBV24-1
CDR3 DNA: TGTGCCACCAGTGATTTGCTGACCCCCGATGAGCAGTTCTTC
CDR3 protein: CATSDLLTPDEQFF

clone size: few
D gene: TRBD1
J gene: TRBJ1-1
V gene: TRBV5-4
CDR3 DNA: TGTGCCAGCAGCGGACCGGGACAGGGGGCAGGATGGACTGAAGCTTTCTTT
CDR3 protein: CASSGPGQGAGWTEAFF

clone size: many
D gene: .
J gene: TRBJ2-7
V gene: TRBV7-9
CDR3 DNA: TGTGCCAGCAGCCCCCCTGCGGGGCAGGTCAGCTCCTACGAGCAGTACTTC
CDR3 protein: CASSPPAGQVSSYEQYF

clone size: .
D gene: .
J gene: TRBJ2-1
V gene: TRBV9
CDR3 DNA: TGTGCCAGCAGCGTAGTCGCTGCCGGACCGATCGGGGTCTCCTACAATGAGCAGTTCTTC
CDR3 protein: CASSVVAAGPIGVSYNEQFF

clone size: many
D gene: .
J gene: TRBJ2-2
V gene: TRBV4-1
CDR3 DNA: TGCGCCAGCAGCCGCAACGAGGGCCTCACCGGGGAGCTGTTTTTT
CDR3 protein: CASSRNEGLTGELFF

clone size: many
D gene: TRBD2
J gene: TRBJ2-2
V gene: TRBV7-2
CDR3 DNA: TGTGCCAGCAGCCTCTTAGCGGGGGGGCCCGGGGAGCTGTTTTTT
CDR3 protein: CASSLLAGGPGELFF

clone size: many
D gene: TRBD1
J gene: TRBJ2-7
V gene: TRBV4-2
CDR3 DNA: TGTGCCAGCAGCCAAGATCTACGGCAGGGGGCCTTCTACGAGCAGTACTTC
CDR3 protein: CASSQDLRQGAFYEQYF

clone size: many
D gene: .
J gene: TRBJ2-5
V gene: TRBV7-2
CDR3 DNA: TGTGCCAGCAGAGATGGGAATCAAGAGACCCAGTACTTC
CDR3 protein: CASRDGNQETQYF

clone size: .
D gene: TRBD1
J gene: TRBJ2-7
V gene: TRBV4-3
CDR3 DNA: TGCGTCAGCAGCCAAGTGCGGACAGGAATCCGCTACGAGCAGTACTTC
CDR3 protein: CVSSQVRTGIRYEQYF

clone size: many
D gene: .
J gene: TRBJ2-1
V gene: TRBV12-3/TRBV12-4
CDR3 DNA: TGTGCCAGCAGTTCGTCCGGAAACACCGAGGATGAGCAGTTCTTC
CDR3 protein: CASSSSGNTEDEQFF

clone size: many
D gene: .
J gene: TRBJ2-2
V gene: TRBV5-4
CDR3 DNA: TGTGCCAGCAGTCCGGGTTTAGCGAACACCGGGGAGCTGTTTTTT
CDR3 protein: CASSPGLANTGELFF

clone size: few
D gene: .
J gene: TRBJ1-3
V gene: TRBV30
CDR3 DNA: TGTGCCTGGAGTAACTCTTTAGATTCTGGAAACACCATATATTTT
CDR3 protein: CAWSNSLDSGNTIYF

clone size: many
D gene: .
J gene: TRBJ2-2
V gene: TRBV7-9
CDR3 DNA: TGTGCCAGCAGCTTAGATCGGCGGGCCGGTACCGGGGAGCTGTTTTTT
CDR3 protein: CASSLDRRAGTGELFF

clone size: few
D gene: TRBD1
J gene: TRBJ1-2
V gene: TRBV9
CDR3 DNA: TGTGCCAGCAGCCAGGGGGACGCTAACTATGGCTACACCTTC
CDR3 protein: CASSQGDANYGYTF

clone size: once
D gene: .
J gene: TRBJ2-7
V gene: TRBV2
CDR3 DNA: TGTGCCAGCAAAGGGGCTAGCAGCTACGAGCAGTACTTC
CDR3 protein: CASKGASSYEQYF